Listed below are T cell receptor beta chains from one sample, sequenced in a study of T cell responses to AZD1222 COVID-19 vaccine. Sequenced by immunoSEQ multiplex PCR; TCRdb stores in-frame clones only, minus some. The repertoire includes tens of thousands of clones, 70% to 90% of them detected once, and approximately 6.6% sits in the top ten. The specimen was peripheral blood, collected on day 0 of AZD1222 vaccination. The receptors stem from an adult in good health. Each CDR3 is given with its conserved first and last residue. Fields, in order: J gene, V gene, clone size, D gene, CDR3 protein, CDR3 DNA. The D gene is left open where the match is weak. Rows may omit the clone size; those that give it use once, few, many or a size class.

J: TRBJ2-7; V: TRBV7-2; size: .; D: TRBD2; CDR3: CASSRTSGGNYEQYF; DNA: TGTGCCAGCAGCCGGACTAGCGGGGGGAACTACGAGCAGTACTTC
J: TRBJ2-2; V: TRBV10-2; size: .; D: .; CDR3: CASSHGLTIEGELFF; DNA: TGCGCCAGCAGTCATGGACTAACCATTGAAGGGGAGCTGTTTTTT
J: TRBJ2-1; V: TRBV7-3; size: .; D: TRBD2; CDR3: CASRRGLAENNEQFF; DNA: TGTGCCAGCAGGAGGGGACTAGCGGAAAACAATGAGCAGTTCTTC
J: TRBJ2-2; V: TRBV6-5; size: .; D: .; CDR3: CASRSGEVNTGELFF; DNA: TGTGCCAGCCGTTCGGGGGAGGTGAACACCGGGGAGCTGTTTTTT
J: TRBJ1-4; V: TRBV11-2; size: once; D: .; CDR3: CASSLAVNEKLFF; DNA: TGTGCCAGCAGCTTGGCGGTTAATGAAAAACTGTTTTTT
J: TRBJ1-1; V: TRBV28; size: .; D: .; CDR3: CASRAGSTEAFF; DNA: TGTGCCAGCAGGGCAGGGAGTACTGAAGCTTTCTTT
J: TRBJ1-1; V: TRBV9; size: .; D: .; CDR3: CASSVVPGATEAFF; DNA: TGTGCCAGCAGCGTAGTACCAGGGGCGACTGAAGCTTTCTTT
J: TRBJ2-2; V: TRBV5-5; size: .; D: TRBD2; CDR3: CASSFRTSVNTGELFF; DNA: TGTGCCAGCAGCTTTCGGACTAGCGTGAACACCGGGGAGCTGTTTTTT
J: TRBJ2-5; V: TRBV11-2; size: .; D: TRBD1; CDR3: CASSLGAGGETQYF; DNA: TGTGCCAGCAGCTTAGGGGCAGGGGGTGAGACCCAGTACTTC
J: TRBJ2-7; V: TRBV6-1; size: .; D: TRBD1; CDR3: CASSEQGATYEQYF; DNA: TGTGCCAGCAGTGAACAGGGGGCGACCTACGAGCAGTACTTC
J: TRBJ1-4; V: TRBV7-2; size: .; D: .; CDR3: CASSLLAAATNEKLFF; DNA: TGTGCCAGCAGCCTCCTCGCAGCGGCAACTAATGAAAAACTGTTTTTT
J: TRBJ2-5; V: TRBV5-8; size: .; D: TRBD2; CDR3: CASSLAGGRETQYF; DNA: TGTGCCAGCAGCTTAGCGGGGGGCAGAGAGACCCAGTACTTC